This T cell receptor beta chain was obtained from a study of shared clonotypes between healthy human individuals. Whole-study results and caveats: Blood alone was sampled, and tissue repertoires likely differ.

Libraries were prepared by immunoSEQ multiplex PCR; TCRdb keeps only in-frame clonotypes and omits some of them. The sample shows around 650,000 clones, approximately 96% of them seen only once. Worth noting for this clone: Its antigen is undetermined.

The germline gives CDR1 SNHLY, CDR2 FYNNEI. V was cut by 3 bases and J by 2 bases, with 11 bases left in between. This CDR3 is 14 amino acids long. CD45RO-negative cells were positively selected for CCR7, leaving out terminally differentiated effector memory CD45RA+ cells. The rearrangement joins TRBV2 to TRBJ2-7; D might be TRBD1 (6 bases). The receptor was isolated from a woman aged 25 to 45 in good health. Sequenced material: naive CD8+ T cells sorted from blood. The CDR3 region has the DNA TGTGCCAGCAGTGAGGCAGGGACAACCTACGAGCAGTACTTC. The encoded protein is CASSEAGTTYEQYF.